This T cell receptor beta chain was captured in a study of CD8+CD57+ T cells in acquired aplastic anemia. For the study at large: DNA recovered from sorted CD4+ and CD8+ cells had a mean of approximately 3.2 ug.

CDR3 and TCR beta VDJ profiling relied on a genomic DNA template. TCRdb fed the reads into MiXCR, producing one record per CDR3 protein. The sample includes about 270,000 distinct CDR3 sequences, 45% to 70% of them seen just once. V was shortened by 6 bases and J by 2 bases, with 11 bases between the two germline ends. CDR1 is SQVTM, CDR2 ANQGSEA, per germline. The CDR3 covers 13 residues. Sequencing was performed on sorted CD4+, CD8+, or CD8+CD57+ T cells (not recorded which) from PBMCs. The chain recombines TRBV29-1 with TRBJ2-1; D gene unclear. This sequence was found in a human donor with severe aplastic anemia or a healthy control (not recorded which). This CDR3 is CSVEDPAYNEQFF. The DNA of the CDR3 is TGCAGCGTCGAGGATCCAGCCTACAATGAGCAGTTCTTC.